This T cell receptor beta chain was recovered during a study of blood T cell repertoires in COVID-19 (dated by TCRdb to the early 2020s). Concerning the study at large: Samples covering the acute and convalescent phases of COVID-19 were provided by collaborators in the United States, Italy and Spain. The samples were drawn from the first 160 participants of the ongoing ImmuneRACE study and from over a thousand subjects provided by 6 global collaborators. Subjects who had been exposed to COVID-19, were actively infected with it, or had recovered from it provided the deeply sampled blood TCRbeta repertoires that made up the dataset. HLA class I and class II types, where available, came from metadata supplied by the sample provider rather than from assay-based typing. The repertoires were released in a freely available public database intended as a resource for research on the immune response to SARS-CoV-2. The prospective study material was composed of cDNA or gDNA derived from T cells, B-cell-depleted T cells, or PBMCs. The sample metadata nearly always contained a de-identified subject ID, COVID-19 status, age in years and sex. What the work shows at the level of the full study, not this receptor alone: How much clinical and demographic metadata was included differed by source and by participant, and the metadata was provided uncurated.

With regard to this clone: Its antigen target is currently unknown. Qualities for individual bases were not recorded, and no much larger clone is one base off.

The immunoSEQ Assay, a bias-controlled multiplex PCR, was used to amplify TCRbeta CDR3 regions from genomic DNA. Regarding the original processing steps: The number of nucleated cells in each sample was estimated from the amplification of reference gene primers within the assay. To quantify the absolute abundance of each unique TCRbeta CDR3 rearrangement, sequence reads were collapsed and filtered. Productive Simpson clonality was computed per sample as the square root of Simpson's diversity index over productive rearrangements. In its TCRdb copy, this immuneACCESS table keeps in-frame sequences only and misses some clones. Where compared with another copy, unresolved V genes explain less than half of these, and the others have no known cause. V and J calls and clone size are those listed in that table; D and trimming were worked out from the DNA. The sample table contains 130,000 to 150,000 clones; only one count was recorded for 88% of them. 1.7% of the sample goes to the ten largest clones.

Spanning cysteine to phenylalanine, the CDR3 consists of 15 amino acids. CDR3 DNA is the only sequence kept; it has 45 bases, read in frame from the first base. V is cut back by 6 bases and J by 4 bases, with 10 bases in the junction unmatched. CDR1 and CDR2, per the germline V gene (reference sequence), are SEHNR and FQNEAQ. Each collaborating institution followed its own protocols to collect whole blood in K2EDTA tubes. For TCRbeta analysis, collaborators shipped samples as frozen whole blood, isolated PBMCs, or DNA extracted from either of those sample types. This TCR was recovered from a woman between 50 and 59 years old with acute or convalescent COVID-19. The chain was built from TRBV7-9 and TRBJ1-2, with 8 junctional bases fitting TRBD1. Sequenced: peripheral blood. The CDR3 region reads CASSPGQGYPYGYTF. The DNA sequence is given as TGTGCCAGCAGTCCCGGACAGGGCTATCCCTATGGCTACACCTTC.